These 26 T cell receptor beta chains were sequenced from one sample in a study of shared clonotypes between healthy human individuals. Profiled with immunoSEQ multiplex PCR; TCRdb holds only in-frame clones, not every one. The profile covers 1,400,000 or so clones, with roughly 98.5% appearing a single time and about 0.35% taken by the ten largest. The source material was naive CD4+ T cells sorted from blood. The subset was: CD45RA+ positively selected. These receptor sequences come from a man aged 25-45 years in good health.

The rearrangement uses TRBV28 and TRBJ2-7; D is uncertain. This CDR3 is 12 amino acids long. The germline V and J ends were trimmed by 6 bases and 2 bases, with 8 bases remaining between them. Germline CDR1 and CDR2: MDHEN and SYDVKM. The CDR3 DNA reads as TGTGCCAGCAGCCACCTGACCTACGAGCAGTACTTC. Translation: CASSHLTYEQYF. The full variable domain, rest sourced from reference TRBV28 and TRBJ2-7, is DVKVTQSSRYLVKRTGEKVFLECVQDMDHENMFWYRQDPGLGLRLIYFSYDVKMKEKGDIPEGYSVSREKKERFSLILESASTNQTSMYLCASSHLTYEQYFGPGTRLTVT.

This clone appeared once. The chain is built from TRBV6-5 and TRBJ2-4; D may be TRBD2 (5 bases). Germline V gene sequence: CDR1 MNHEY, CDR2 SVGAGI. The CDR3 runs to 15 residues. With 5 bases removed from V and 1 base from J, the gap between germline ends came to 12 bases. Here the CDR3 DNA reads TGTGCCAGCAGTCTTAGTACGGGGGCCAAAAACATTCAGTACTTC. Translation: CASSLSTGAKNIQYF.

V and J are TRBV6-1 and TRBJ2-7; D perhaps matches TRBD2 (5 bases). V was cut by 3 bases and J by 4 bases, with 16 bases left in between. The CDR3 runs to 15 residues. The germline CDR1 and CDR2 sequences are MNHNS and SASEGT. CDR3: CASSEARRFGYEQYF. The DNA for the CDR3 is TGTGCCAGCAGTGAGGCCCGGAGGTTTGGTTACGAGCAGTACTTC.

The J gene is TRBJ2-1, the V gene TRBV9, with 8 bases identical to TRBD2. Germline CDR1 and CDR2: SGDLS and YYNGEE. The V gene end was trimmed by 10 bases and the J gene end by 4 bases; junction bases not matched to a gene: 10. This CDR3 is 14 amino acids long. This CDR3 is CASGVGGAYNEQFF. The CDR3 DNA reads TGTGCCTCCGGCGTCGGGGGGGCTTACAATGAGCAGTTCTTC. The entire variable domain, with the rest obtained from reference TRBV9 and TRBJ2-1, is as follows: DSGVTQTPKHLITATGQRVTLRCSPRSGDLSVYWYQQSLDQGLQFLIQYYNGEERAKGNILERFSAQQFPDLHSELNLSSLELGDSALYFCASGVGGAYNEQFFGPGTRLTVL.

V usage is TRBV28 and J usage is TRBJ2-1; the D gene is possibly TRBD1 (6 bases). Trimming removed 7 bases at V and 0 bases at J, with 10 bases between. Germline V gene sequence: CDR1 MDHEN, CDR2 SYDVKM. There are 14 residues in the CDR3. This CDR3 reads CASKDSTSYNEQFF. The DNA for the CDR3 is TGTGCCAGCAAGGACAGTACCTCCTACAATGAGCAGTTCTTC.

The V call is TRBV30, the J call TRBJ1-1, with D maybe TRBD1 (6 bases). The CDR3 loop spans 13 amino acids. V dropped 4 bases and J dropped 6 bases, with 15 bases sitting between them. Germline V gene lookup returns CDR1 GTSNPN and CDR2 SVGIG (reference sequence). CDR3 protein: CAWKKGGISEAFF. The CDR3 nucleotides read TGTGCCTGGAAGAAGGGGGGAATCTCTGAAGCTTTCTTT.

The chain couples TRBV28 to TRBJ2-7; TRBD2 is a possible D gene (6 bases). Germline V CDR1 and CDR2: MDHEN, SYDVKM. V lost 7 bases and J 6 bases, leaving 16 bases between the germline ends. This CDR3 comprises 13 residues. Written as DNA, the CDR3 is TGTGCCAGCAAGGACAATGGGAGGAGCGAGCAGTACTTC. This encodes CASKDNGRSEQYF.

The V call is TRBV5-1, the J call TRBJ2-1; 13 bases are a match to TRBD2. Germline values: CDR1 SGHRS, CDR2 YFSETQ. The CDR3 length is 17 residues. The trim removed 0 bases at V and 4 bases at J, leaving 4 bases unmatched. Here the CDR3 reads CASSLGLAGGQYNEQFF. CDR3 DNA: TGCGCCAGCAGCTTGGGACTAGCGGGAGGCCAATACAATGAGCAGTTCTTC.

The chain is built from TRBV25-1 and TRBJ2-1, with 7 bases aligning to TRBD2. The V gene end was trimmed by 6 bases and the J gene end by 5 bases; junction bases not matched to a gene: 16. Looked up from germline, CDR1 is MGHDK and CDR2 is SYGVNS. There are 17 residues in the CDR3. CDR3 sequence reads: CASSYNHGGSAHNEQFF. As DNA, the CDR3 is TGTGCCAGCAGCTATAACCACGGCGGGAGTGCCCACAATGAGCAGTTCTTC.

This rearrangement joins TRBV6-5 to TRBJ2-7, with 7 bases lining up with TRBD1. V lost 6 bases and J lost 3; bases outside the gene matches: 8. There are 14 residues in the CDR3. Germline CDR1 and CDR2: MNHEY and SVGAGI. The CDR3 nucleotides read TGTGCCAGCAGCCCGACAGGGTTCGGCTACGAGCAGTACTTC. Its protein product is CASSPTGFGYEQYF.

The CDR3 region is CASSPRQAAYEQYF. The CDR3, as DNA: TGTGCCAGCAGTCCCCGACAGGCCGCCTACGAGCAGTACTTC. The V call is TRBV6-6, the J call TRBJ2-7; D is perhaps TRBD1 (6 bases). Trimming pared 5 bases from V and 2 bases from J, leaving 13 bases between. The CDR3 loop spans 14 amino acids. Germline CDR1 MNHNY, CDR2 SVGAGI (reference sequence).

The chain employs TRBV29-1 and TRBJ1-2; TRBD1 is a possible D gene (5 bases). Germline assignment: CDR1 SQVTM and CDR2 ANQGSEA. V lost 2 bases, J lost 4 bases, and 8 bases lay in between. This CDR3 has 12 residues. This chain's CDR3 is CSVEQGTYGYTF. The CDR3 nucleotides read TGCAGCGTTGAACAGGGAACCTATGGCTACACCTTC.

The chain is built from TRBV9 and TRBJ1-5; D gene unclear. V was shortened by 2 bases and J by 4 bases, with 7 bases between the two germline ends. Germline CDR1 and CDR2: SGDLS and YYNGEE. This CDR3 is 13 amino acids long. The CDR3 nucleotides read TGTGCCAGCAGCGTGAGGTCTAATCAGCCCCAGCATTTT. Translating gives CASSVRSNQPQHF. Full variable domain (outside the CDR3, taken from reference TRBV9 and TRBJ1-5): DSGVTQTPKHLITATGQRVTLRCSPRSGDLSVYWYQQSLDQGLQFLIQYYNGEERAKGNILERFSAQQFPDLHSELNLSSLELGDSALYFCASSVRSNQPQHFGDGTRLSIL.

V gene TRBV6-5 combines with J gene TRBJ1-3; 8 positions agree with TRBD1. The CDR3 extends over 14 amino acids. The V gene end was trimmed by 6 bases and the J gene end by 2 bases; junction bases not matched to a gene: 3. Germline CDR1 and CDR2: MNHEY and SVGAGI. The CDR3 reads CASRPDRAGNTIYF. CDR3 nucleotides: TGTGCCAGCAGGCCGGACAGGGCTGGAAACACCATATATTTT.

The chain couples TRBV7-2 to TRBJ2-1; D could derive from TRBD1 or TRBD2 (5 bases each). Germline V gives CDR1 SGHTA, CDR2 FQGNSA. V lost 3 bases to trimming and J lost 6 bases, with 18 bases between them. The CDR3 loop spans 16 amino acids. The DNA of the CDR3 is TGTGCCAGCAGCTTCACCGGGACCAGTCCTTTCAATGAGCAGTTCTTC. Amino acids: CASSFTGTSPFNEQFF.

Only one count was recorded for this clone. The chain recombines TRBV7-2 with TRBJ2-7, with D unclear. V was trimmed by 7 bases and J by 4 bases, leaving 11 bases between them. The CDR3 covers 12 residues. Germline V gene data show CDR1 as SGHTA and CDR2 as FQGNSA. In DNA, the CDR3 is TGTGCCAGCACCCTCGGAGTTTACGAGCAGTACTTC. Amino acid sequence: CASTLGVYEQYF.

This chain links TRBV28 with TRBJ2-2, with a weak D call TRBD2 (6 bases). The CDR3 sequence is 15 residues long. The germline V gene has CDR1 MDHEN and CDR2 SYDVKM. Trimming cost V 5 bases and J 6 bases, with 16 bases left between them. For the CDR3, the DNA is TGTGCCAGCAGTCCCTACTGGGGAGGATCCGGGGAGCTGTTTTTT. It is translated as CASSPYWGGSGELFF.

The chain uses TRBV2 and TRBJ2-1; 8 bases line up with TRBD1. The CDR3 is 12 amino acids. CDR1 and CDR2 (germline): SNHLY, FYNNEI. Losses at the gene ends were 6 bases for V and 9 bases for J; bases not matched to a gene: 4. The CDR3 nucleotides read TGTGCCAGCAGGGGACAGGCCACTGAGCAGTTCTTC. Translation: CASRGQATEQFF.

The chain is built from TRBV6-1 and TRBJ2-7; 8 bases fit TRBD1. V shed 1 base, J shed 6 bases, and the junction held 5 bases outside the gene matches. The CDR3 totals 14 residues. The germline V gene encodes CDR1 MNHNS and CDR2 SASEGT. DNA for the CDR3: TGTGCCAGCAGTGAAGGGCAGGGGGCCTTCGAGCAGTACTTC. Translated: CASSEGQGAFEQYF.

The V call is TRBV27, the J call TRBJ2-1, with a possible D match to TRBD1 (5 bases). Germline lookup yields CDR1 MNHEY and CDR2 SMNVEV (reference sequence). Trimming cost V 0 bases and J 14 bases, with 11 bases left between them. This CDR3 contains 12 residues. The CDR3 DNA sequence: TGTGCCAGCAGTTTATCGCAGGGCCAGGAGTTCTTC. This gives the protein CASSLSQGQEFF.

This chain links TRBV6-9 with TRBJ2-7; D uncertain. This CDR3 region has 16 residues. Germline V gives CDR1 MNHGY, CDR2 SVAAGI. V lost 5 bases and J 12 bases, leaving 29 bases between the germline ends. CDR3 sequence: CASSPEVSDTPYRWYF. Here the CDR3 DNA reads TGTGCCAGCAGTCCTGAGGTGAGCGACACCCCATACAGATGGTACTTC.

The chain carries TRBV9 and TRBJ1-2; the D is unclear. V was cut by 5 bases and J by 7 bases, with 12 bases left in between. Germline V gene data show CDR1 as SGDLS and CDR2 as YYNGEE. The CDR3 is 12 residues long. CDR3 coding DNA: TGTGCCAGCAGGGTACAGAGCGGTGGCTACACCTTC. Translation gives CASRVQSGGYTF.

V is TRBV29-1 and J is TRBJ2-1; 9 positions agree with TRBD2. The V and J ends lost 0 bases and 4 bases, in that order; junction bases with no gene match: 4. The CDR3 runs 15 residues. Germline V lookup: CDR1 SQVTM, CDR2 ANQGSEA. The DNA of the CDR3 is TGCAGCGTTGAAGATATTAGCGGGAGTTACAATGAGCAGTTCTTC. Its protein is CSVEDISGSYNEQFF.

V usage is TRBV5-4 and J usage is TRBJ2-7, with 7 positions matching TRBD1. V lost 3 bases, J lost 4 bases, and 4 bases stayed unmatched. The CDR3 covers 13 residues. Per germline, CDR1 SGHNT and CDR2 YYREEE (reference sequence). The CDR3 sequence is CASSYATGYEQYF. In nucleotides, the CDR3 is TGTGCCAGCAGCTACGCGACAGGGTACGAGCAGTACTTC.

As regards this clone: The sample holds other DNA sequences that translate to the same CDR3. The rearrangement links TRBV9 to TRBJ1-1; D unclear. This CDR3 has 13 residues. Looked up from germline, CDR1 is SGDLS and CDR2 is YYNGEE. The V and J ends lost 2 bases and 1 base respectively, with 6 bases between them. Here the CDR3 DNA reads TGTGCCAGCAGCGTTGGAAGGAACACTGAAGCTTTCTTT. This translates into CASSVGRNTEAFF.

The chain combines TRBV5-4 with TRBJ1-1; D gene ambiguous. CDR3 length equals 17 residues. V lost 4 bases, J lost 0 bases, and 19 bases lay in between. CDR1 is SGHNT, CDR2 YYREEE, per germline (reference sequence). The CDR3 loop reads CASSTGPPSRMNTEAFF. CDR3 sequence (DNA): TGTGCCAGCAGCACTGGTCCCCCGTCCCGCATGAACACTGAAGCTTTCTTT.